A single sample gave rise to the 8 T cell receptor beta chains below, sequenced in a study of T and B cells in COVID-19 patients. Multiplex PCR with BIOMED2 TRB-A/B primer pools amplified TRB rearrangements. One entry per CDR3 protein, called by TCRdb with MiXCR from the multiplex PCR reads. Found here are about 5,100 distinct CDR3 sequences, less than 30% of them singletons; the top ten hold roughly a third. From blood, about 230-500 ng of genomic DNA served as TRB template. The specimen was blood. The receptor set was obtained from a human donor with active COVID-19.

This clonotype appeared a few times. This chain connects TRBV12-3 or TRBV12-4 to TRBJ2-2; D remains unclear. CDR3 length: 14 amino acids. V lost 2 bases and J lost 1, with 5 bases in between. This CDR3 reads CASSLSENTGELFF. The DNA for the CDR3 is TGTGCCAGCAGTTTATCGGAGAACACCGGGGAGCTGTTTTTT.

This clonotype is judged medium-sized. This chain uses TRBV6-5 with TRBJ2-1; 14 bases are shared with TRBD2. V dropped 5 bases and J dropped 12; count of bases not matched to a gene: 3. CDR1 is MNHEY and CDR2 is SVGAGI in the germline V gene. The CDR3 has 13 residues. CDR3: CASSPGLAGGQFF. Written as DNA, the CDR3 is TGTGCCAGCAGTCCCGGACTAGCGGGGGGGCAGTTCTTC.

V is TRBV7-6 and J is TRBJ2-1; 8 nucleotides align to TRBD2. Germline loops: CDR1 SGHVS, CDR2 FNYEAQ. Trimming took 4 bases from V and 2 from J; bases not matched to a gene: 4. The CDR3 runs to 15 residues. The CDR3 DNA follows: TGTGCCAGCAGCTCGAAGCGGGGGCCCTACAATGAGCAGTTCTTC. Translation gives CASSSKRGPYNEQFF.

The chain combines TRBV7-6 with TRBJ1-1; 7 nucleotides line up with TRBD1. The junction had 9 bases not matched to a gene; V was cut back by 4 bases and J by 10 bases. The CDR3 loop spans 13 amino acids. The germline CDR1 and CDR2 sequences are SGHVS and FNYEAQ. The CDR3 nucleotides are TGTGCCAGCAGCTCCGTGAGACAGGGAGTAGCTTTCTTT. It yields the protein CASSSVRQGVAFF.

This clonotype was counted a few times. This chain connects TRBV7-2 to TRBJ2-1, with TRBD1 as a possible D gene (6 bases). The CDR3 has 13 amino acids. Trimming removed 3 bases from V and 5 bases from J, with 8 bases in between. CDR1 SGHTA and CDR2 FQGNSA come from the germline V gene. CDR3 residues: CASSLRQDNEQFF. Here the CDR3 DNA reads TGTGCCAGCAGCTTGCGACAGGACAATGAGCAGTTCTTC. Variable domain in full (rest from reference TRBV7-2 and TRBJ2-1): GAGVSQSPSNKVTEKGKDVELRCDPISGHTALYWYRQSLGQGLEFLIYFQGNSAPDKSGLPSDRFSAERTGGSVSTLTIQRTQQEDSAVYLCASSLRQDNEQFFGPGTRLTVL.

As DNA, the CDR3 is TGTGCCAGCAGGTCCTCCAAGGGTGGCTATGGCTACACCTTC. It is translated as CASRSSKGGYGYTF. The V and J genes are TRBV12-3 or TRBV12-4 and TRBJ1-2, with unresolved D. Between the trimmed V and J ends, which lost 6 bases and 4 bases, there was a span of 15 bases. This CDR3 has 14 residues.

This clonotype was detected a few times. The genes are TRBV6-5 and TRBJ1-5, with D unresolved. The germline gives CDR1 MNHEY, CDR2 SVGAGI. This CDR3 is 13 amino acids long. V was pared by 5 bases and J by 3 bases, with 8 bases between. CDR3 amino acids: CASSTRINQPQHF. CDR3 nucleotide sequence: TGTGCCAGCAGTACACGGATCAATCAGCCCCAGCATTTT.

This clonotype has more than one count but fewer than ten. The gene calls are TRBV4-2 and TRBJ2-2, with D tentatively TRBD1 (6 bases). Trimming took off 2 bases at V and 1 base at J, with 8 bases between the two ends. CDR3 length equals 15 residues. Germline V CDR1 and CDR2: LGHNA, YNFKEQ. The CDR3 sequence: CASSQSQGNTGELFF. The CDR3 region has the DNA TGTGCCAGCAGCCAATCACAGGGGAACACCGGGGAGCTGTTTTTT.